The clone carrying this TCR beta chain was seen a handful of times. Its antigen is currently unknown. Universal primer sites and UMIs were introduced during 5'RACE template-switching synthesis of TCR cDNA. MiXCR, run by TCRdb on the 5' RACE reads, gives a single entry per CDR3 protein. The data hold some 300,000 distinct CDR3 sequences, with around 11% observed a single time. This specimen belongs to a study of T cells after yellow fever vaccination. In the study overall: Where fractions had low cell numbers, libraries were prepared from them with the SMART-Seq v4 Ultra Low Input RNA kit. Study-level points and caveats: The CD4 and CD8 compartments had a small share of their clonotypes in common. The study found a weaker secondary response that peaked faster, day 5 versus 15.

CDR1 is SGHTA and CDR2 is FQGNSA in the germline V gene. The CDR3 consists of 15 residues. V dropped 4 bases and J dropped 3 bases, with 16 bases sitting between them. This chain uses TRBV7-2 with TRBJ2-7, with D possibly TRBD1 on 6 matching bases. This clonotype was obtained from a man between 18 and 35 years old who received the YFV17D yellow fever vaccine. The specimen was CD4+ T cells sorted from PBMCs, collected 45 days after the yellow fever booster vaccination. The CDR3 region has the DNA TGTGCCAGCAGCTCATCCCGGGACACCGTCTACGAGCAGTACTTC. Translating it yields CASSSSRDTVYEQYF.